This T cell receptor (beta chain) was identified during a study of cytomegalovirus exposure and HLA in healthy donors. V dropped 2 bases and J dropped 3 bases, with 11 bases sitting between them. The germline CDR1 and CDR2 sequences are SGDLS and YYNGEE. This CDR3 spans 15 amino acids. Findings and limits, study-wide: According to the study, around 180 TCR beta chains were cytomegalovirus-associated. Accounts indicate the classifier identified cytomegalovirus status with strong specificity and sensitivity. With DRB1 most and HLA-C fewest, TCR association rates differed between HLA loci in a later analysis. In a later analysis, HLA-associated TCR beta chains were more clonally expanded than equally common others.

The study ran its PCR with 60 Vbeta and 13 Jbeta primers. Using immunoSEQ multiplex PCR, the repertoire was profiled, and TCRdb retains in-frame clones only, with some absent. Of about 130,000 clones in the sample, roughly four fifths are singletons; the top ten hold approximately 6%. The table lists this clone with a few counts. The antigen remains unidentified. This TCR was sampled from a woman between 35 and 50 years old in good health and CMV-seropositive. The chain joins TRBV9 to TRBJ2-2, with TRBD2 as a possible D gene (6 bases). Sequencing was carried out using PBMCs. In nucleotides, the CDR3 is TGTGCCAGCAGCGTGGAGGGATCGGACACCGGGGAGCTGTTTTTT. It yields the protein CASSVEGSDTGELFF.